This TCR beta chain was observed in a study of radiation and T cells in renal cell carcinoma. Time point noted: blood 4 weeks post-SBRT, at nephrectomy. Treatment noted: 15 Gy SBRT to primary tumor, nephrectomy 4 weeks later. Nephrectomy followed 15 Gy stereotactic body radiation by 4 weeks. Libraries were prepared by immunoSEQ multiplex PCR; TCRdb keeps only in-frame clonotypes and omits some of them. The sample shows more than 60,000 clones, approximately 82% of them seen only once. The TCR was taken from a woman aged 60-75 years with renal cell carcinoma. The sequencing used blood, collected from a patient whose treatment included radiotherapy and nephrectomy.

CDR3 nucleotide sequence: TGCAGCGTTGAAGATAACACAGGGAGTGGCTACACCTTC. Its translation: CSVEDNTGSGYTF. The rearrangement joins TRBV29-1 to TRBJ1-2; perhaps TRBD1 as D (6 bases). V lost 0 bases to trimming and J lost 7 bases, with 12 bases between them. The germline gives CDR1 SQVTM, CDR2 ANQGSEA. This CDR3 is built from 13 residues. Together with reference TRBV29-1 and TRBJ1-2, the CDR3 gives the full variable domain: SAVISQKPSRDICQRGTSLTIQCQVDSQVTMMFWYRQQPGQSLTLIATANQGSEATYESGFVIDKFPISRPNLTFSTLTVSNMSPEDSSIYLCSVEDNTGSGYTFGSGTRLTVV.